These T cell receptor beta chains were read from a single sample in a study of cytomegalovirus exposure and HLA in healthy donors. This table comes from immunoSEQ multiplex PCR, and its TCRdb copy is limited to in-frame clones, with some not included. The data show roughly 170,000 clones, about 85% seen once. Input material: PBMCs. These receptors were taken from a woman in her fifties or sixties in good health and CMV-seropositive. CDR3s include the opening cysteine and the closing phenylalanine or tryptophan. A D gene is named only where the DNA matches it firmly. Only part of the rows carry a size: once, few, many, or a class if the clone is expanded.

d_call j_call v_call clone_size cdr3_nt cdr3_aa
TRBD2 TRBJ2-5 TRBV5-4 once TGTGCCGCGGGGGGGCCAAGTCAAGAGACCCAGTACTTC CAAGGPSQETQYF
. TRBJ1-4 TRBV6-1 . TGTGCCAGCAGCGAGCAGGGGTTAAGGGAAAAACTGTTTTTT CASSEQGLREKLFF
. TRBJ1-2 TRBV30 . TGTGCCTTACTCAAACTTGACAGGCCCTATGGCTACACCTTC CALLKLDRPYGYTF
. TRBJ2-5 TRBV21-1 few TGTGCCAGCAGCCGCCGGGACAGGCACCAAGAGACCCAGTACTTC CASSRRDRHQETQYF
. TRBJ2-7 TRBV7-9 . TGTGCCAGCAGCTTGGTTGGTGGGGGGTCCTACGAGCAGTACTTC CASSLVGGGSYEQYF
. TRBJ1-3 TRBV30 . TGTGCCTGGAGTGTCAGGGCCTCTGGAAACACCATATATTTT CAWSVRASGNTIYF
TRBD2 TRBJ2-7 TRBV7-9 . TGTGCCAGCAGCTTATCAGCGGGGGGGCCGGGCGAGCAGTACTTC CASSLSAGGPGEQYF
TRBD1 TRBJ1-2 TRBV2 . TGTGCCAGCAGTGAAGGACAGGGTGGAGCTAACTATGGCTACACCTTC CASSEGQGGANYGYTF
. TRBJ1-3 TRBV2 . TGTGCCAGCAGGAGGCAGCTGGAAAACACCATATATTTT CASRRQLENTIYF
. TRBJ2-7 TRBV6-5 . TGTGCCAGCAGTAACCAGGAGGGCTCCTACGAGCAGTACTTC CASSNQEGSYEQYF
. TRBJ1-5 TRBV2 . TGTGCCAGCAGGCAAGGACAGAATAGCAATCAGCCCCAGCATTTT CASRQGQNSNQPQHF
. TRBJ1-2 TRBV10-2 . TGCGCCAGCAGAGGACTTTGGGGCTACACCTTC CASRGLWGYTF
. TRBJ2-2 TRBV5-4 . TGTGCCAGCAGCTTGGATTCGTACACCACCGGGGAGCTGTTTTTT CASSLDSYTTGELFF
TRBD2 TRBJ2-5 TRBV10-3 once TGTGCCATCGCCGCTAGCGGGGACCGGGAGACCCAGTACTTC CAIAASGDRETQYF
TRBD2 TRBJ2-2 TRBV2 once TGTGCCAGCAGAGCGGGGGGGCAGGACACCGGGGAGCTGTTTTTT CASRAGGQDTGELFF
. TRBJ1-6 TRBV7-3 . TGTGCCAGCAGCTTAACGGGTGGGCAGTCTGATTCACCCCTCCACTTT CASSLTGGQSDSPLHF
TRBD1 TRBJ2-5 TRBV7-2 . TGTGCCAGCAGCCTCTCAGCCGGACAGGGCCAAGAGACCCAGTACTTC CASSLSAGQGQETQYF
TRBD1 TRBJ1-2 TRBV5-4 . TGTGCCAGCACCGGGGACAGTAACTATGGCTACACCTTC CASTGDSNYGYTF
TRBD1 TRBJ2-2 TRBV25-1 once TGTGCCAGCAGTCTACAGGGGCCAGGGGCCGGGGAGCTGTTTTTT CASSLQGPGAGELFF
. TRBJ1-5 TRBV2 . TGTGCCAGCAGACAGACAGGTGGAAATCAGCCCCAGCATTTT CASRQTGGNQPQHF
. TRBJ2-3 TRBV29-1 . TGCAGCTCCGGTCCCGGGTCCATTGGGAGCACAGATACGCAGTATTTT CSSGPGSIGSTDTQYF
. TRBJ1-5 TRBV19 . TGTGCCAGTAGTATGTGGGGGGGGATTCTCAATCAGCCCCAGCATTTT CASSMWGGILNQPQHF
. TRBJ1-2 TRBV7-2 . TGTGCCAGCCAACAGACTAACTATGGCTACACCTTC CASQQTNYGYTF
. TRBJ1-1 TRBV12-5 . TGTGCTAGTGGTTCCGAAACATCTGAAGCTTTCTTT CASGSETSEAFF
TRBD1 TRBJ1-2 TRBV19 . TGTGCCAGTACCCCAGACAGGGGCGTTGGTGGCTACACCTTC CASTPDRGVGGYTF
. TRBJ2-7 TRBV4-3 . TGCGCCAGCAGCCAAGGGGGGCACAGGGGGGGATACGAGCAGTACTTC CASSQGGHRGGYEQYF
. TRBJ2-3 TRBV7-7 . TGTGCTAGCAGCTTATCGGTTCCAGATACGCAGTATTTT CASSLSVPDTQYF
. TRBJ1-5 TRBV7-9 . TGTTCCAGCAGCTTAGAAGGGCGGGATCAGCCCCAGCATTTT CSSSLEGRDQPQHF
TRBD2 TRBJ2-5 TRBV5-1 once TGCGCCAGCAGCTTGGCCCTGGGCATTATTAGCGGGAAAGAGACCCAGTACTTC CASSLALGIISGKETQYF
. TRBJ1-1 TRBV5-1 . TGCGCCAGCAGCCCCGTGGATGTGAGGGAGACTGAAGCTTTCTTT CASSPVDVRETEAFF
TRBD1 TRBJ2-7 TRBV6-6 . TGTGCCAGCAGTTACTCGTTTATCGGACAGGGGTCCGAGCAGTACTTC CASSYSFIGQGSEQYF